These 21 T cell receptor beta chains share one sample of origin, sequenced in a study of cytomegalovirus exposure and HLA in healthy donors. Use of 60 Vbeta and 13 Jbeta primers characterized the PCR. Using immunoSEQ multiplex PCR, the repertoire was profiled, and TCRdb retains in-frame clones only, with some absent. The sample records about 80,000 clones, 62% being singletons. The sample was PBMCs. The receptors stem from a male donor in good health and CMV-seropositive.

V and J are TRBV30 and TRBJ2-3, with no clear D. The CDR3 loop spans 17 amino acids. Looked up from germline, CDR1 is GTSNPN and CDR2 is SVGIG (reference sequence). The germline V and J ends were trimmed by 1 base and 0 bases, with 17 bases remaining between them. Here the CDR3 DNA reads TGTGCCTGGAGTGCCCCTCCCACGTTAGCTAGCACAGATACGCAGTATTTT. It specifies CAWSAPPTLASTDTQYF.

The chain employs TRBV19 and TRBJ1-1, with TRBD1 as a possible D gene (6 bases). The CDR3 has 12 amino acids. Trimming pared 3 bases from V and 8 bases from J, leaving 10 bases between. Germline V gene sequence: CDR1 LNHDA, CDR2 SQIVND (reference sequence). The CDR3 reads CASSIRGGEAFF. CDR3 in DNA: TGTGCCAGTAGTATCAGGGGCGGGGAAGCTTTCTTT.

Written as DNA, the CDR3 is TGCGCCAGCAACGGAAGACAGGAGAATCAGCCCCAGCATTTT. Amino acids: CASNGRQENQPQHF. The chain joins TRBV10-1 to TRBJ1-5; tentative D call: TRBD1 (6 bases). Germline V CDR1 and CDR2: WNHNN, SYGVQD (reference sequence). Trimming took off 7 bases at V and 4 bases at J, with 14 bases between the two ends. This CDR3 comprises 14 residues.

This clone was counted a few times. The chain links TRBV7-6 to TRBJ2-1, with 8 bases that match TRBD2. Germline values: CDR1 SGHVS, CDR2 FNYEAQ. The V segment lost 0 bases and the J segment 7 bases; nucleotides outside the gene matches: 8. The CDR3 sequence is 16 residues long. CDR3 protein: CASSLAGGGPGNEQFF. The CDR3 region has the DNA TGTGCCAGCAGCTTAGCCGGGGGGGGGCCAGGGAATGAGCAGTTCTTC.

This clone was seen only a few times. The rearrangement joins TRBV18 to TRBJ2-5; perhaps TRBD2 as D (6 bases). CDR3 length: 15 amino acids. CDR1 KGHSH and CDR2 LQKENI come from the germline V gene. Trimming stripped 7 bases from V and 2 bases from J, with 17 bases between. The CDR3 spells CASYFSGDGQETQYF. Written as DNA, the CDR3 is TGTGCCAGCTACTTCTCGGGGGACGGGCAAGAGACCCAGTACTTC.

The count of this clone is one. This chain uses TRBV30 with TRBJ1-2; TRBD1 matches 12 bases. The CDR3 sequence is 16 residues long. Germline trimming cut 5 bases from V and 8 bases from J; bases unmatched to any gene: 15. The germline V gene has CDR1 GTSNPN and CDR2 SVGIG (reference sequence). The CDR3 DNA reads TGTGCCTGGGTCGGGGGACAGGGGGCGATACGAGCCGGCTACACCTTC. Its translation is CAWVGGQGAIRAGYTF.

The CDR3 nucleotides are TGTGCCTCTACCGAGGGGACGGGAGGCTATGGCTACACCTTC. Its protein product is CASTEGTGGYGYTF. The rearrangement uses TRBV30 and TRBJ1-2, with D possibly matching TRBD1 (5 bases). This CDR3 has 14 amino acids. Trimming removed 7 bases at V and 4 bases at J, with 19 bases between. Per the germline V gene, CDR1 is GTSNPN and CDR2 is SVGIG (reference sequence).

The J gene is TRBJ2-5, the V gene TRBV7-9; D is possibly TRBD1 (5 bases). The end of the DNA is better explained by TRBJ2-7, so the J call may be wrong. Per germline, CDR1 SEHNR and CDR2 FQNEAQ (reference sequence). The CDR3 has 14 residues. CDR3 nucleotide sequence: TGTGCCAGCAGCTTAAGTACAGGCAACTACGAGCAGTACTTC. Protein product: CASSLSTGNYEQYF.

There are a few counts of this clone. J is TRBJ2-7 and V is TRBV19; 8 bases fit TRBD2. CDR3 length: 14 amino acids. Germline V gene data show CDR1 as LNHDA and CDR2 as SQIVND (reference sequence). The ends lost 2 bases at V and 6 bases at J; junction bases unmatched: 6. The CDR3 nucleotides are TGTGCCAGTAGTATAAACGGGAGGGCCAGCGAGCAGTACTTC. Protein product: CASSINGRASEQYF.

As DNA, the CDR3 is TGTGCCAGCAGTTTAAGGAGCTCACCTCCTCAGGGCACTGAAGCTTTCTTT. Amino acid sequence: CASSLRSSPPQGTEAFF. V gene TRBV27 combines with J gene TRBJ1-1; tentative D call: TRBD1 (5 bases). The V end was cut by 2 bases, the J end by 4 bases, with 20 bases between. The CDR3 loop spans 17 amino acids. Germline-derived CDR1 and CDR2 are MNHEY and SMNVEV (reference sequence).

This chain connects TRBV10-3 to TRBJ2-2; 7 bases agree with TRBD2. CDR1 and CDR2 from the germline V gene are ENHRY and SYGVKD. The CDR3 covers 16 residues. Trimming at V came to 9 bases and at J to 1 base, leaving 11 bases not matched to a gene. The CDR3 bases are TGTGCCATGGGTCCGACTAGCTCCCGGAACACCGGGGAGCTGTTTTTT. It is translated as CAMGPTSSRNTGELFF.

Only a few counts were recorded for this clone. The chain couples TRBV19 to TRBJ1-2, with D tentatively TRBD1 (5 bases). The ends were cut back, 7 bases at V and 5 bases at J, with 17 bases in the middle. The germline CDR1 and CDR2 sequences are LNHDA and SQIVND (reference sequence). The CDR3 extends over 14 amino acids. CDR3 sequence reads: CASTSPRVGYGYTF. The CDR3 nucleotides read TGTGCCAGTACCTCACCCAGGGTTGGATATGGCTACACCTTC.

On this clone itself: At one end, the junction sequence differs from germline, possibly due to a read error. This chain connects TRBV27 to TRBJ2-2, with 8 bases lining up with TRBD1. The CDR3 spans 17 residues. The germline gives CDR1 MNHEY, CDR2 SMNVEV (reference sequence). DNA of the CDR3: TGTGCCAGCCGTTTACCTATCCTCAGGGGGCAGACCGGGGAGCTGTTTTTT. Translated: CASRLPILRGQTGELFF.

The chain carries TRBV9 and TRBJ2-7; D perhaps matches TRBD2 (5 bases). The length of the CDR3 is 13 residues. Trimming shortened V by 2 bases and J by 6 bases, and 12 bases separated the two germline ends. CDR1 is SGDLS, CDR2 YYNGEE, per germline. The CDR3 coding sequence is TGTGCCAGCAGCGTCGGTAGCGCGACCGAGCAGTACTTC. Its translation is CASSVGSATEQYF.

This clone was picked up a small number of times. V and J are TRBV29-1 and TRBJ1-5; a possible D gene is TRBD1 (6 bases). This CDR3 is built from 12 residues. Trimming shortened V by 6 bases and J by 3 bases, and 9 bases separated the two germline ends. Germline loops: CDR1 SQVTM, CDR2 ANQGSEA. The CDR3 is CSVRDNNQPQHF. Here the CDR3 DNA reads TGCAGCGTCCGGGACAACAATCAGCCCCAGCATTTT.

The rearrangement joins TRBV6-4 to TRBJ2-1, with D perhaps matching TRBD1 (5 bases). In germline, CDR1 is MRHNA, CDR2 SNTAGT. The CDR3 is 13 amino acids. Trimming took off 6 bases at V and 5 bases at J, with 11 bases between the two ends. The CDR3 sequence: CASSALGHNEQFF. CDR3 nucleotides: TGTGCCAGCAGCGCGCTGGGGCACAATGAGCAGTTCTTC.

This clone appeared a few times. The gene calls are TRBV5-6 and TRBJ2-5; D is possibly TRBD1 (6 bases). Germline V gene lookup returns CDR1 SGHDT and CDR2 YYEEEE. Trimming removed 4 bases at V and 4 bases at J, with 14 bases between. There are 14 residues in the CDR3. The CDR3 protein is CASSPGTSGETQYF. The DNA for the CDR3 is TGTGCCAGCAGCCCAGGGACATCCGGAGAGACCCAGTACTTC. Full variable domain (missing parts from reference TRBV5-6 and TRBJ2-5): DAGVTQSPTHLIKTRGQQVTLRCSPKSGHDTVSWYQQALGQGPQFIFQYYEEEERQRGNFPDRFSGHQFPNYSSELNVNALLLGDSALYLCASSPGTSGETQYFGPGTRLLVL.

Here the CDR3 reads CASSLNIADTQYF. In nucleotides, the CDR3 is TGTGCCAGCAGCTTAAATATAGCAGATACGCAGTATTTT. This chain joins TRBV7-6 and TRBJ2-3; the D is unclear. There are 13 residues in the CDR3. Trimming took 2 bases from V and 4 from J, leaving 7 bases between them. CDR1 SGHVS and CDR2 FNYEAQ come from the germline V gene.

The V and J genes are TRBV11-1 and TRBJ1-1, with a tentative D call TRBD1 (6 bases). V dropped 4 bases and J dropped 5 bases, with 17 bases sitting between them. Germline-derived CDR1 and CDR2 are SGHAT and FQDESV (reference sequence). The CDR3 extends over 15 amino acids. In DNA form, the CDR3 reads TGTGCCAGCAGCTCCTCCTCAGGGGTCGTAACTGAAGCTTTCTTT. Translated: CASSSSSGVVTEAFF.

The chain combines TRBV6-5 with TRBJ2-7; TRBD1 aligns across 9 bases. CDR3 size: 15 residues. Per the germline V gene, CDR1 is MNHEY and CDR2 is SVGAGI. After removal of 7 bases from V and 4 bases from J, the junction contained 11 bases not matched to a gene. Here the CDR3 reads CASTDHRGRFYEQYF. The CDR3 nucleotides read TGTGCCAGCACCGACCACAGGGGGCGCTTTTACGAGCAGTACTTC.

There are a few counts of this clone. V usage is TRBV7-2 and J usage is TRBJ1-5, with 7 bases that match TRBD1. The CDR3 length is 16 residues. Germline V CDR1 and CDR2: SGHTA, FQGNSA. The J segment lost 4 bases and the V segment lost 5 bases, leaving 11 bases of the junction unmatched. CDR3 coding DNA: TGTGCCAGCAGCGGAGGGACAGCGGTGGGGAATCAGCCCCAGCATTTT. It codes for CASSGGTAVGNQPQHF.